Sequencing of this T cell receptor beta chain was carried out in a study of cytomegalovirus exposure and HLA in healthy donors. Use of 60 Vbeta and 13 Jbeta primers characterized the PCR. This table comes from immunoSEQ multiplex PCR, and its TCRdb copy is limited to in-frame clones, with some not included. The repertoire consists of under 200,000 clones, with around 80% occurring once and the leading ten covering 4.5% to 5.5%. Germline V lookup: CDR1 MGHDK, CDR2 SYGVNS. V lost 3 bases and J 4 bases, leaving 7 bases between the germline ends. This CDR3 is built from 12 residues. Sequenced sample: PBMCs. This receptor was taken from a woman aged 45 to 65 in good health and CMV-seropositive. The chain carries TRBV25-1 and TRBJ2-7, with D unresolved. The CDR3 loop reads CASSDYFYEQYF. The CDR3 nucleotides are TGTGCCAGCAGTGATTATTTTTACGAGCAGTACTTC.